This T cell receptor (beta chain) was recovered during a study of T cells in Graves' hyperthyroidism and ophthalmopathy (dated 2019 in TCRdb). In the study overall: Peripheral blood was sampled at the time of initial diagnosis, prior to any treatment. To identify TCR V-J signatures that set the groups apart, the researchers used a discovery cohort of 90 to 100 patients, made up of approximately 43 with Graves' ophthalmopathy and about 59 with stable Graves' hyperthyroidism. TCR Vbeta CDR3 sequencing of some 140 peripheral blood samples (around 45 ophthalmopathy, 75 to 80 hyperthyroidism and around 17 progressor patients) is reported in the paper. For training and testing, the 100 or so patients in the discovery cohort were randomly divided in a 7:3 ratio. After sampling, hyperthyroidism patients received methimazole starting at 30 mg daily, and ophthalmopathy patients received high-dose intravenous methylprednisolone. Whether ophthalmopathy could be predicted prospectively was tested in an independent validation cohort made up of under 20 hyperthyroidism patients plus 17 patients who later progressed to ophthalmopathy. Thyroid tissue and blood T-cell repertoires from roughly 6 Graves' hyperthyroidism patients were also compared in the study. On the study overall, not on this receptor specifically: A model built on a 13 V-J signature distinguished ophthalmopathy from stable hyperthyroidism, reaching 85% to 90% sensitivity and around 82% specificity in cross-validation and 80%/75% in testing. Sample size was not statistically predetermined, and investigators were not blinded to group allocation. In validation, the model predicted progression to ophthalmopathy a median of roughly 6.1 months before onset, with roughly 68% sensitivity and about 75% specificity. Blood samples also contained most of the expanded thyroid clonotypes (frequency above 0.001), which suggests that blood repertoires may reflect thyroid immune responses.

The TCR beta CDR3 regions were amplified from the RNA transcripts. For the first round of RT-PCR on the TCR CDR3, the HTBI primer set was used together with the Qiagen OneStep RT-PCR kit. Libraries were constructed in a second round of multiplex PCR, after which size selection and purification were performed. Libraries were sequenced paired-end with 100 bp reads on an Illumina HiSeq2000. Per the original workflow: SOAPnuke was used to process the raw data, with reads discarded if the reads contained adapters or uncalled bases, had a mean Phred below 15, or lacked an exact constant-primer or identifier match. COPE v1.2.5 was used to merge high-quality paired reads, and clonotypes were defined as unique nucleotide sequences. MiTCR v1.1 was used to align clonotypes to the IMGT TRBV, TRBD and TRBJ reference segments. Analysis was restricted to V-J combinations with a frequency above 0.0001, which covered just over 98% of repertoires. The TCS score was defined as the ratio of F50 (clonal expansion) to E x V (chaos), calculated using BLOSUM62-based TCRdist between CDR3 peptides within each V-J. Welch's t-statistics and random forest reduced 514 V-J features to 13, which were used in a naive Bayes classifier (R e1071). Clones were called with MiXCR by TCRdb after fastp trimmed the public reads at Q25, and only in-frame beta chains were retained. Each CDR3 protein appears once, grouped with its most common genes and DNA. The V and J calls were not made by the authors but by TCRdb's processing. This sample comprises 600,000 to 650,000 distinct CDR3 sequences, less than 25% of them detected only once. The ten largest clones capture under 35% of the sample.

Reading the germline V gene gives CDR1 SGHTA and CDR2 FQGNSA. Germline trimming amounts to 3 bases on V and 3 bases on J, with 3 as the count of junction bases outside the gene matches. Counted from cysteine to phenylalanine, this CDR3 has 14 amino acids. The read is trimmed to its CDR3 DNA, 42 bases read in frame from base 1. Moderately to severely active disease, a Clinical Activity Score of at least 3, a NOSPECS grade of at least 4, and a duration under 3 months were present in ophthalmopathy patients. The study excluded patients with uncontrolled infections, other autoimmune diseases, pregnancy or lactation. Diagnoses were based on clinical symptoms, serum thyroxine and TRAb, thyroid ultrasound and orbital computed tomography. Ficoll-Paque density gradient centrifugation was used to isolate PBMCs from around 10 ml of fresh peripheral blood. Total RNA was extracted with Trizol reagent, and quality was checked on an Agilent 2100 Bioanalyzer.

Regarding this clonotype: Its antigen is still unknown. No clone much larger than this one lies a single base away; base qualities are absent.

Sequenced material: blood. The receptor was derived from a man aged 30-40 years with Graves' ophthalmopathy. This receptor chain uses TRBV7-2 and TRBJ1-1; the central 8 bases match TRBD1. The DNA is TGTGCCAGCAGCTTCAGACAGGGGCACACTGAAGCTTTCTTT. This codes for CASSFRQGHTEAFF.